Shown below are 16 T cell receptor beta chains from a single sample sequenced in a study of neoadjuvant nivolumab and ipilimumab in lung cancer. Only in-frame clones appear in the TCRdb table, and some are missing; sequencing was by immunoSEQ multiplex PCR. The sample holds more than 40,000 clones, around 88% seen once. Sequencing was performed on blood, taken before neoadjuvant nivolumab, alone or with ipilimumab. The receptors stem from an adult with non-small cell lung cancer. Some clones in this sample may be carry-over from other donors' samples.

This chain uses TRBV11-2 with TRBJ2-1; D remains ambiguous. Germline assignment: CDR1 SGHAT and CDR2 FQNNGV. The CDR3 is 16 residues long. V dropped 5 bases and J dropped 0 bases, with 14 bases sitting between them. In nucleotides, the CDR3 is TGTGCCAGCAGCATCGGTGCGTCTCTCTCCTACAATGAGCAGTTCTTC. Translation gives CASSIGASLSYNEQFF. The whole variable domain, remainder taken from reference TRBV11-2 and TRBJ2-1, is EAGVAQSPRYKIIEKRQSVAFWCNPISGHATLYWYQQILGQGPKLLIQFQNNGVVDDSQLPKDRFSAERLKGVDSTLKIQPAKLEDSAVYLCASSIGASLSYNEQFFGPGTRLTVL.

The rearrangement joins TRBV7-8 to TRBJ2-2; D not certain. The germline V gene has CDR1 SGHVS and CDR2 FQNEAQ. CDR3 size: 15 residues. V gave up 2 bases and J gave up 3 bases, with 10 bases separating them. The CDR3 protein is CASSLRGLDTGELFF. CDR3 nucleotides: TGTGCCAGCAGCTTACGTGGCCTTGACACCGGGGAGCTGTTTTTT.

The chain combines TRBV30 with TRBJ1-2, with D unclear. Trimming took 4 bases from V and 1 from J, leaving 22 bases between them. This CDR3 is built from 17 residues. From germline, CDR1 is GTSNPN and CDR2 SVGIG (reference sequence). The CDR3: CAWTLRSPNWRNYGYTF. The CDR3 DNA reads as TGTGCCTGGACCCTACGTAGCCCCAATTGGCGTAACTATGGCTACACCTTC.

The rearrangement links TRBV7-6 to TRBJ1-2; no firm D call. The CDR3 contains 14 residues. In germline, CDR1 is SGHVS, CDR2 FNYEAQ. V gave up 6 bases and J gave up 8 bases, with 19 bases separating them. CDR3 coding DNA: TGTGCCAGCAGGCCCCCGGGAGCCCTCGGGGGCTACACCTTC. Its translation is CASRPPGALGGYTF.

The rearrangement uses TRBV2 and TRBJ2-6; 7 nucleotides line up with TRBD2. This CDR3 spans 15 amino acids. The trim removed 3 bases at V and 10 bases at J, leaving 9 bases unmatched. Germline values: CDR1 SNHLY, CDR2 FYNNEI. CDR3 DNA: TGTGCCAGCAGTGAGCGGGGGAGGGAATCTAACGTCCTGACTTTC. Translated: CASSERGRESNVLTF.

CDR3 in amino acids: CASRPISGSVYEQYF. CDR3 bases: TGTGCCAGCAGGCCCATTAGCGGGAGCGTCTACGAGCAGTACTTC. The V and J genes are TRBV6-1 and TRBJ2-7, with 9 bases lining up with TRBD2. Germline V gene sequence: CDR1 MNHNS, CDR2 SASEGT. The CDR3 spans 15 residues. The junction had 9 bases not matched to a gene; V was cut back by 6 bases and J by 3 bases.

The J gene is TRBJ2-1, the V gene TRBV19; D possibly corresponds to TRBD1 (7 bases). Trimming took off 4 bases at V and 13 bases at J, with 17 bases between the two ends. The CDR3 has 13 residues. CDR1 LNHDA and CDR2 SQIVND come from the germline V gene (reference sequence). The CDR3 loop is CASSKPTGEEQFF. The CDR3 DNA reads TGTGCCAGTAGTAAGCCAACAGGGGAGGAACAGTTCTTC. The complete variable domain, with remaining parts taken from reference TRBV19 and TRBJ2-1, reads DGGITQSPKYLFRKEGQNVTLSCEQNLNHDAMYWYRQDPGQGLRLIYYSQIVNDFQKGDIAEGYSVSREKKESFPLTVTSAQKNPTAFYLCASSKPTGEEQFFGPGTRLTVL.

The genes are TRBV6-6 and TRBJ2-4, with unresolved D. V was trimmed by 2 bases and J by 0 bases, leaving 11 bases between them. This CDR3 contains 16 residues. In germline, CDR1 is MNHNY, CDR2 SVGAGI (reference sequence). CDR3 bases: TGTGCCAGCAGTTACCTCTTGACGGTAGCCAAAAACATTCAGTACTTC. This sequence encodes CASSYLLTVAKNIQYF.

The genes are TRBV29-1 and TRBJ2-5; 14 bases align to TRBD2. Unmatched junction bases numbered 8, after V lost 6 bases and J lost 5 bases. Germline CDR1 and CDR2: SQVTM and ANQGSEA. This CDR3 is built from 15 residues. For the CDR3, the DNA is TGCAGCGTCGGGACTAGCGGGAGCAGGACGGAGACCCAGTACTTC. Its protein product is CSVGTSGSRTETQYF.

This chain links TRBV5-1 with TRBJ2-1, with 13 bases aligning to TRBD2. Germline V lookup: CDR1 SGHRS, CDR2 YFSETQ. V lost 6 bases to trimming and J lost 1 base; unmatched junction nucleotides: 4. There are 16 residues in the CDR3. In nucleotides, the CDR3 is TGCGCCAGCACCCGACTAGCGGGAGGATCCTACAATGAGCAGTTCTTC. As protein: CASTRLAGGSYNEQFF. Filled out from reference TRBV5-1 and TRBJ2-1, the complete variable domain reads KAGVTQTPRYLIKTRGQQVTLSCSPISGHRSVSWYQQTPGQGLQFLFEYFSETQRNKGNFPGRFSGRQFSNSRSEMNVSTLELGDSALYLCASTRLAGGSYNEQFFGPGTRLTVL.

This rearrangement joins TRBV5-1 to TRBJ2-7; 8 positions agree with TRBD1. The length of the CDR3 is 17 residues. Germline CDR1 is SGHRS and CDR2 is YFSETQ. J lost 0 bases, V lost 2 bases, and 10 bases had no gene match. The CDR3 DNA sequence: TGCGCCAGCAGCTTTGGCCAGGGGGCGGTCAGCTCCTACGAGCAGTACTTC. Translated, it gives CASSFGQGAVSSYEQYF.

The genes are TRBV29-1 and TRBJ2-5; the match to TRBD1 covers 11 bases. Germline V gene sequence: CDR1 SQVTM, CDR2 ANQGSEA. The CDR3 length is 15 residues. V shed 4 bases, J shed 5 bases, and the junction held 9 bases outside the gene matches. The CDR3 sequence is CSVGRTGGPKETQYF. The CDR3 coding sequence is TGCAGCGTTGGAAGGACAGGGGGCCCTAAGGAGACCCAGTACTTC.

For the CDR3, the DNA is TGTGCCAGCTCACCACGGACAGGGGAAGACGAGCAGTACTTC. Translation gives CASSPRTGEDEQYF. The chain links TRBV18 to TRBJ2-7; 9 bases fit TRBD1. CDR3 length: 14 amino acids. V lost 1 base to trimming and J lost 5 bases; unmatched junction nucleotides: 3. CDR1 is KGHSH, CDR2 LQKENI, per germline.

The chain employs TRBV2 and TRBJ2-7, with D hard to call. This CDR3 has 10 amino acids. CDR1 and CDR2 (germline): SNHLY, FYNNEI. V was pared by 9 bases and J by 3 bases, with 6 bases between. CDR3 region: CASRIYEQYF. CDR3 bases: TGTGCCAGTCGGATCTACGAGCAGTACTTC.

Only one count was recorded for this clone. CDR3 residues: CASSSPWEGRYGYTF. The CDR3 nucleotides read TGTGCCAGTAGTTCCCCCTGGGAGGGGAGGTATGGCTACACCTTC. The chain links TRBV19 to TRBJ1-2; possibly TRBD1 for D (5 bases). The CDR3 is made up of 15 amino acids. The germline gives CDR1 LNHDA, CDR2 SQIVND (reference sequence). V lost 5 bases, J lost 5 bases, and 18 bases lay in between.

CDR3 coding DNA: TGTGCCAGCAGTGAACTAGCGGGAGCTCAAGAGACCCAGTACTTC. Translating it yields CASSELAGAQETQYF. V is TRBV6-1 and J is TRBJ2-5, with TRBD2 matching over 10 bases. CDR1 and CDR2 (germline): MNHNS, SASEGT. There are 15 residues in the CDR3. V was clipped by 2 bases and J by 2 bases; unmatched bases: 2.